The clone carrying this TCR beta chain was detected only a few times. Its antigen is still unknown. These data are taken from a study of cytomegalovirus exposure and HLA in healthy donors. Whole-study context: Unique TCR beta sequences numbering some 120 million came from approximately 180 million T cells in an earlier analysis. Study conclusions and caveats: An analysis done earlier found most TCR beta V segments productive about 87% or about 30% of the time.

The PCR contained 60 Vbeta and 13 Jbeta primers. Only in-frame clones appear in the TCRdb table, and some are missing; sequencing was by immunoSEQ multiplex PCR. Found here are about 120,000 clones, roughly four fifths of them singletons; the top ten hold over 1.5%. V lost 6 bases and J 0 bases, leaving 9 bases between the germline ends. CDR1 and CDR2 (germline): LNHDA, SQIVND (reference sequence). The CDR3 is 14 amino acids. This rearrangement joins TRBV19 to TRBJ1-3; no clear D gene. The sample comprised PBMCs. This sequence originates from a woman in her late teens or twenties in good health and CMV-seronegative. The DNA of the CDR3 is TGTGCCAGTAGCTACGGTTACTCTGGAAACACCATATATTTT. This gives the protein CASSYGYSGNTIYF. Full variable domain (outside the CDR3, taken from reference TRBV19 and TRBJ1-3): DGGITQSPKYLFRKEGQNVTLSCEQNLNHDAMYWYRQDPGQGLRLIYYSQIVNDFQKGDIAEGYSVSREKKESFPLTVTSAQKNPTAFYLCASSYGYSGNTIYFGEGSWLTVV.